Each of the 9 T cell receptor beta chains below was sequenced from the same sample in a study of T cell responses to AZD1222 COVID-19 vaccine. The assay was immunoSEQ multiplex PCR, and TCRdb's table has in-frame clones only and misses some. Of about 140,000 clones listed, about 90% were seen once; the top ten hold approximately 6.3%. The specimen was peripheral blood, collected 28 days after the second AZD1222 dose. These receptors originate from an adult who received the AZD1222 COVID-19 vaccine.

The chain employs TRBV18 and TRBJ1-5, with 7 bases fitting TRBD1. Germline assignment: CDR1 KGHSH and CDR2 LQKENI. The CDR3 is made up of 14 amino acids. V lost 6 bases and J lost 3; bases outside the gene matches: 5. The CDR3: CASSPTGTNQPQHF. The DNA of the CDR3 is TGTGCCAGCTCCCCGACAGGGACCAATCAGCCCCAGCATTTT.

The CDR3 nucleotides are TGTGCCAGCAGAAAGACAGGGAGGGATGGCTACACCTTC. Amino acid sequence: CASRKTGRDGYTF. V is TRBV12-3 or TRBV12-4 and J is TRBJ1-2; TRBD1 matches 7 bases. This CDR3 comprises 13 residues. V lost 6 bases to trimming and J lost 6 bases; unmatched junction nucleotides: 7.

The chain recombines TRBV24-1 with TRBJ1-4, with unresolved D. Germline CDR1 is KGHDR and CDR2 is SFDVKD. Trimming shortened V by 3 bases and J by 3 bases, and 10 bases separated the two germline ends. The CDR3 has 15 residues. In nucleotides, the CDR3 is TGTGCCACCAGTGATCCGACGGATTCTAATGAAAAACTGTTTTTT. This codes for CATSDPTDSNEKLFF.

The chain recombines TRBV30 with TRBJ1-2; 8 nucleotides agree with TRBD1. Germline loops: CDR1 GTSNPN, CDR2 SVGIG (reference sequence). The CDR3 covers 16 residues. Unmatched junction bases numbered 15, after V lost 0 bases and J lost 9 bases. CDR3 in amino acids: CAWSVRGHLPGGRYTF. The CDR3 DNA sequence: TGTGCCTGGAGTGTCCGGGGACACCTCCCAGGGGGCCGCTACACCTTC.

J is TRBJ2-1 and V is TRBV1; the table calls TRBD2, which could not be checked here. TRBV1 constitutes a pseudogene. CDR3 length equals 15 residues. The CDR3 loop is CTSSQIAGGHNEQFF. CDR3 DNA sequence: TGCACCAGCAGCCAAATAGCGGGAGGCCACAATGAGCAGTTCTTC.

V is TRBV6-5 and J is TRBJ2-7; 11 positions match TRBD2. With V trimmed by 0 bases and J by 4 bases, 5 bases remained unmatched. The V gene's germline CDR1 is MNHEY and CDR2 SVGAGI. This CDR3 is 16 amino acids long. This chain's CDR3 is CASSYSTLAGGYEQYF. CDR3 sequence (DNA): TGTGCCAGCAGTTACTCGACGCTAGCGGGAGGATACGAGCAGTACTTC.

The chain links TRBV7-8 to TRBJ2-1; 14 bases align to TRBD2. After removal of 5 bases from V and 6 bases from J, the junction contained 9 bases not matched to a gene. The CDR3 totals 17 residues. Germline V gene sequence: CDR1 SGHVS, CDR2 FQNEAQ. The CDR3 loop reads CASSPRLAGGTANEQFF. CDR3 coding DNA: TGTGCCAGCAGCCCGAGACTAGCGGGGGGGACTGCCAATGAGCAGTTCTTC.

This clone was counted a single time. J is TRBJ1-2 and V is TRBV28; 7 nucleotides agree with TRBD1. This CDR3 contains 13 residues. Germline trimming cut 3 bases from V and 8 bases from J; bases unmatched to any gene: 6. Germline CDR1 is MDHEN and CDR2 is SYDVKM. CDR3 sequence reads: CASSFQQGHGYTF. CDR3 bases: TGTGCCAGCAGTTTCCAACAGGGGCACGGCTACACCTTC.

This clone was seen only a few times. V gene TRBV5-1 combines with J gene TRBJ1-3; D is unresolved. Germline V gene data show CDR1 as SGHRS and CDR2 as YFSETQ. This CDR3 spans 15 amino acids. Trimming removed 0 bases at V and 0 bases at J, with 7 bases between. The chain's CDR3 is CASSLGGNSGNTIYF. The CDR3 nucleotides read TGCGCCAGCAGCTTGGGAGGGAACTCTGGAAACACCATATATTTT. Variable domain in full (rest from reference TRBV5-1 and TRBJ1-3): KAGVTQTPRYLIKTRGQQVTLSCSPISGHRSVSWYQQTPGQGLQFLFEYFSETQRNKGNFPGRFSGRQFSNSRSEMNVSTLELGDSALYLCASSLGGNSGNTIYFGEGSWLTVV.